One sample yielded the 30 T cell receptor beta chains listed below, sequenced in a study of identical twins. Using its own MiXCR run on the 5' RACE reads, TCRdb lists one record per CDR3 protein. This table holds about 570,000 distinct CDR3 sequences, just under 10% found once. These records were also assigned to another study, of yellow fever vaccine responses in identical twins.

Sequenced input: PBMCs. The receptors were sampled from a woman aged 18-30 years in good health.

The chain links TRBV7-9 to TRBJ2-7, with 7 bases matching TRBD1. Germline trimming cut 1 base from V and 0 bases from J; bases unmatched to any gene: 9. This CDR3 has 17 amino acids. CDR1 is SEHNR, CDR2 FQNEAQ, per germline (reference sequence). CDR3 protein: CASSLVGDSIYSYEQYF. In DNA, the CDR3 is TGTGCCAGCAGCTTAGTAGGGGACAGCATCTACTCCTACGAGCAGTACTTC.

This clonotype was seen many times. The chain couples TRBV24-1 to TRBJ2-1; 8 bases are a match to TRBD2. Germline CDR1 and CDR2: KGHDR and SFDVKD. The CDR3 is 16 residues long. With V trimmed by 3 bases and J by 2 bases, 5 bases remained unmatched. CDR3 protein: CATSDTSGPTYNEQFF. DNA of the CDR3: TGTGCCACCAGTGATACTAGCGGACCGACCTACAATGAGCAGTTCTTC.

The chain carries TRBV27 and TRBJ2-7, with a possible D match to TRBD1 (6 bases). This CDR3 is built from 14 residues. V was cut by 3 bases and J by 7 bases, with 16 bases left in between. Per the germline V gene, CDR1 is MNHEY and CDR2 is SMNVEV (reference sequence). The CDR3 loop is CASSLVRDIGEQYF. In DNA, the CDR3 is TGTGCCAGCAGTTTGGTTAGGGACATTGGAGAGCAGTACTTC.

This clonotype was detected a few times. The V gene is TRBV18, the J gene TRBJ2-3; 7 positions agree with TRBD1. The trim removed 0 bases at V and 0 bases at J, leaving 3 bases unmatched. Germline assignment: CDR1 KGHSH and CDR2 LQKENI. The CDR3 is 16 amino acids. CDR3 sequence: CASSPPGTESTDTQYF. Written as DNA, the CDR3 is TGTGCCAGCTCACCACCGGGGACAGAGAGCACAGATACGCAGTATTTT.

This clonotype was detected a few times. This chain joins TRBV20-1 and TRBJ1-4; 7 bases are shared with TRBD1. CDR1 and CDR2 (germline): DFQATT, SNEGSKA (reference sequence). The ends lost 7 bases at V and 0 bases at J; junction bases unmatched: 5. This CDR3 has 14 residues. In DNA, the CDR3 is TGCAGTGTGGGACAGTTGTCAACTAATGAAAAACTGTTTTTT. The encoded protein is CSVGQLSTNEKLFF.

This clonotype was recorded at least ten times. V gene TRBV3-1 combines with J gene TRBJ2-2, with TRBD1 as a possible D gene (6 bases). CDR1 LGHDT and CDR2 YNNKEL come from the germline V gene (reference sequence). CDR3 length: 14 residues. V lost 3 bases, J lost 7 bases, and 12 bases lay in between. The CDR3, as DNA: TGTGCCAGCAGCCAGAAACAGGGACGCGGGGAGCTGTTTTTT. Encoded protein: CASSQKQGRGELFF.

Many counts were recorded for this clonotype. The chain employs TRBV29-1 and TRBJ1-1, with D perhaps TRBD1 (5 bases). The CDR3 loop spans 13 amino acids. V was trimmed by 6 bases and J by 3 bases, leaving 14 bases between them. In germline, CDR1 is SQVTM, CDR2 ANQGSEA. The CDR3 spells CSVLTQGYTEAFF. The CDR3 region has the DNA TGCAGCGTACTAACGCAGGGATACACTGAAGCTTTCTTT.

This rearrangement joins TRBV4-1 to TRBJ1-5; D ambiguous. This CDR3 has 15 amino acids. Trimming pared 1 base from V and 0 bases from J, leaving 7 bases between. Per germline, CDR1 MGHRA and CDR2 YSYEKL. The CDR3 bases are TGCGCCAGCAGCCAAGGGGGATATAGCAATCAGCCCCAGCATTTT. Its translation is CASSQGGYSNQPQHF.

The sample holds many counts of this clonotype. As DNA, the CDR3 is TGTGCCAGCAGTCGAGGACAAGGGGGGTACAATGAGCAGTTCTTC. Protein: CASSRGQGGYNEQFF. The chain uses TRBV14 and TRBJ2-1, with D perhaps assigned TRBD1 or TRBD2 (6 bases each). Germline loops: CDR1 SGHDN, CDR2 FVKESK. With 6 bases removed from V and 4 bases from J, the gap between germline ends came to 16 bases. There are 15 residues in the CDR3.

This clonotype has more than one count but fewer than ten. This chain joins TRBV4-1 and TRBJ2-4, with 8 nucleotides matching TRBD2. The germline CDR1 and CDR2 sequences are MGHRA and YSYEKL. The CDR3 length is 17 residues. V shed 4 bases, J shed 6 bases, and the junction held 14 bases outside the gene matches. The CDR3 is CASSPSLDTRGVNIQYF. CDR3 nucleotides: TGCGCCAGCAGCCCTAGTCTAGATACGCGGGGGGTAAACATTCAGTACTTC.

This clonotype was recorded only once. As the CDR3 is not closed by the conserved phenylalanine or tryptophan, this likely results from a read error. The chain employs TRBV20-1 and TRBJ2-3; 9 bases agree with TRBD2. The CDR3 contains 16 residues. Germline V gene data show CDR1 as DFQATT and CDR2 as SNEGSKA (reference sequence). The trim removed 3 bases at V and 2 bases at J, leaving 9 bases unmatched. The CDR3: CSASGVAGELTDTQYL. The CDR3 DNA reads TGCAGTGCTAGTGGTGTAGCGGGGGAGCTCACAGATACGCAGTATCTT.

This clonotype showed up many times. This chain connects TRBV29-1 to TRBJ2-7, with 8 bases identical to TRBD2. The length of the CDR3 is 13 residues. J was trimmed by 3 bases and V by 8 bases; bases with no gene match: 9. Looked up from germline, CDR1 is SQVTM and CDR2 is ANQGSEA. CDR3 DNA sequence: TGCAGCAGCGGGGGTTCTACGATCTACGAGCAGTACTTC. Its translation is CSSGGSTIYEQYF.

This clonotype was picked up a small number of times. The gene calls are TRBV7-2 and TRBJ2-7; 8 nucleotides align to TRBD2. The V gene end was trimmed by 5 bases and the J gene end by 3 bases; junction bases not matched to a gene: 15. Germline assignment: CDR1 SGHTA and CDR2 FQGNSA. The CDR3 length is 17 residues. CDR3 DNA sequence: TGTGCCAGCAGCCCCGGGCCCAGCGGGGGAGTCATCTACGAGCAGTACTTC. This encodes CASSPGPSGGVIYEQYF.

Many counts were recorded for this clonotype. The chain joins TRBV12-3 or TRBV12-4 to TRBJ2-3, with 15 bases identical to TRBD2. The CDR3 consists of 16 residues. V lost 6 bases to trimming and J lost 5 bases; unmatched junction nucleotides: 6. In DNA, the CDR3 is TGTGCCAGCAGGTCCCAGGGACTAGCGGGAGGAGATACGCAGTATTTT. Translation: CASRSQGLAGGDTQYF.

The table lists this clonotype with a few counts. V and J are TRBV7-3 and TRBJ2-2; D may be TRBD1 or TRBD2 (5 bases each). Trimming shortened V by 2 bases and J by 5 bases, and 12 bases separated the two germline ends. CDR3 length: 15 residues. CDR1 is SGHTA, CDR2 FQGTGA, per germline. The CDR3 loop is CASSLQGRGTGELFF. The CDR3 DNA sequence: TGTGCCAGCAGCTTACAGGGTCGGGGTACCGGGGAGCTGTTTTTT. Full variable domain (missing parts from reference TRBV7-3 and TRBJ2-2): GAGVSQTPSNKVTEKGKYVELRCDPISGHTALYWYRQSLGQGPEFLIYFQGTGAADDSGLPNDRFFAVRPEGSVSTLKIQRTERGDSAVYLCASSLQGRGTGELFFGEGSRLTVL.

CDR3 bases: TGTGCCAGCAGCCGTACGACAGATTACGAGCAGTACTTC. Protein product: CASSRTTDYEQYF. The V gene is TRBV11-1, the J gene TRBJ2-7, with D perhaps TRBD1 (5 bases). With 5 bases removed from V and 4 bases from J, the gap between germline ends came to 12 bases. CDR3 length: 13 residues. The germline CDR1 and CDR2 sequences are SGHAT and FQDESV (reference sequence).

This clonotype occurred many times. This chain connects TRBV12-3 or TRBV12-4 to TRBJ2-7; possibly TRBD1 or TRBD2 for D (5 bases each). The CDR3 sequence is 12 residues long. Deletions cut 6 bases from V and 5 bases from J, with 11 bases between. The CDR3: CASRQGTHEQYF. The CDR3 nucleotides are TGTGCCAGCAGACAAGGGACGCACGAGCAGTACTTC.

The gene calls are TRBV9 and TRBJ1-5; D is possibly TRBD1 (5 bases). V dropped 2 bases and J dropped 6 bases, with 9 bases sitting between them. The CDR3 covers 13 residues. Looked up from germline, CDR1 is SGDLS and CDR2 is YYNGEE. The CDR3 nucleotides are TGTGCCAGCAGCGTGGGTGGGGGTCAGCCCCAGCATTTT. This sequence encodes CASSVGGGQPQHF.

In this sample, this clonotype turned up many times. The rearrangement uses TRBV4-2 and TRBJ2-7; a possible D gene is TRBD1 (5 bases). Trimming shortened V by 0 bases and J by 0 bases, and 12 bases separated the two germline ends. CDR1 is LGHNA and CDR2 is YNFKEQ in the germline V gene. CDR3 size: 16 residues. The CDR3 here is CASSQEVRVSSYEQYF. For the CDR3, the DNA is TGTGCCAGCAGCCAAGAAGTCAGGGTGAGCTCCTACGAGCAGTACTTC.

This clonotype was detected a few times. This chain uses TRBV11-2 with TRBJ2-7; 12 nucleotides line up with TRBD2. Germline CDR1 SGHAT, CDR2 FQNNGV. The V segment lost 1 base and the J segment 4 bases; nucleotides outside the gene matches: 14. The CDR3 is 19 residues long. CDR3 DNA sequence: TGTGCCAGCAGCTTAGTGATTAGGACTAGCGGGGCCCTCGGTTACGAGCAGTACTTC. Its translation is CASSLVIRTSGALGYEQYF.

Ten or more counts support this clonotype. The chain is built from TRBV28 and TRBJ2-7; 11 positions agree with TRBD2. The CDR3 contains 15 residues. Germline CDR1 and CDR2: MDHEN and SYDVKM. J lost 4 bases, V lost 2 bases, and 4 bases had no gene match. CDR3: CASSLAGTSGYEQYF. DNA for the CDR3: TGTGCCAGCAGTTTAGCCGGGACTAGCGGTTACGAGCAGTACTTC. Drawing the rest from reference TRBV28 and TRBJ2-7, the complete variable domain is DVKVTQSSRYLVKRTGEKVFLECVQDMDHENMFWYRQDPGLGLRLIYFSYDVKMKEKGDIPEGYSVSREKKERFSLILESASTNQTSMYLCASSLAGTSGYEQYFGPGTRLTVT.

The rearrangement joins TRBV7-9 to TRBJ2-5, with 9 bases matching TRBD2. This CDR3 comprises 16 residues. The germline gives CDR1 SEHNR, CDR2 FQNEAQ (reference sequence). Unmatched junction bases numbered 8, after V lost 2 bases and J lost 4 bases. The CDR3 coding sequence is TGTGCCAGCAGCTTAATAATTAGCGGGAGAACAGAGACCCAGTACTTC. It specifies CASSLIISGRTETQYF.

The sample holds many counts of this clonotype. The chain combines TRBV7-2 with TRBJ2-3, with D uncertain. There are 13 residues in the CDR3. From germline, CDR1 is SGHTA and CDR2 FQGNSA. The V and J ends lost 5 bases and 7 bases respectively, with 13 bases between them. DNA for the CDR3: TGTGCCAGCAGCCCCCCACCCCTCAATACGCAGTATTTT. Protein product: CASSPPPLNTQYF.

The chain links TRBV9 to TRBJ2-5, with 8 nucleotides matching TRBD2. The CDR3 covers 15 residues. V trimming: 1 base; J trimming: 2 bases; junction bases outside the gene matches: 4. Germline V gene lookup returns CDR1 SGDLS and CDR2 YYNGEE. In DNA form, the CDR3 reads TGTGCCAGCAGCGTAACTAGCGGAAAACAAGAGACCCAGTACTTC. Translated, it gives CASSVTSGKQETQYF.

The V gene is TRBV13, the J gene TRBJ2-7, with 8 positions matching TRBD1. The V gene end was trimmed by 5 bases and the J gene end by 7 bases; junction bases not matched to a gene: 7. Germline V gene sequence: CDR1 PRHDT, CDR2 FYEKMQ (reference sequence). The CDR3 covers 13 residues. The CDR3 sequence: CASSLRTGKEQYF. In DNA form, the CDR3 reads TGTGCCAGCAGCCTACGGACAGGGAAAGAGCAGTACTTC.

At least ten counts were recorded for this clonotype. The rearrangement uses TRBV27 and TRBJ1-5; a possible D gene is TRBD1 (6 bases). The CDR3 contains 15 residues. Trimming cost V 6 bases and J 7 bases, with 19 bases left between them. Looked up from germline, CDR1 is MNHEY and CDR2 is SMNVEV (reference sequence). The CDR3: CASRPGAPGRQPQHF. CDR3 nucleotides: TGTGCCAGCAGACCGGGGGCGCCTGGGAGGCAGCCCCAGCATTTT.

The CDR3 nucleotides are TGCAGTGCTAGAGATGCCCAACCCCGACAGTCATCGCAAAGGGAGCAGTACTTC. This sequence encodes CSARDAQPRQSSQREQYF. The rearrangement joins TRBV20-1 to TRBJ2-7, with D maybe TRBD1 (5 bases). This CDR3 is built from 18 residues. The germline V gene encodes CDR1 DFQATT and CDR2 SNEGSKA (reference sequence). Deletions cut 0 bases from V and 7 bases from J, with 28 bases between.

The V call is TRBV3-1, the J call TRBJ2-7, with a weak D call TRBD1 (6 bases). Trimming took 8 bases from V and 3 from J, leaving 14 bases between them. CDR1 is LGHDT and CDR2 is YNNKEL in the germline V gene (reference sequence). The CDR3 is 13 amino acids. Here the CDR3 DNA reads TGTGCCAGCGGCCTCACAGGGATCTACGAGCAGTACTTC. This sequence encodes CASGLTGIYEQYF.

The sample holds many counts of this clonotype. The V and J genes are TRBV25-1 and TRBJ2-5; 10 bases match TRBD1. CDR3 length equals 15 residues. J was trimmed by 3 bases and V by 4 bases; bases with no gene match: 5. Germline CDR1 is MGHDK and CDR2 is SYGVNS. The CDR3 region is CASSAGQGREETQYF. In DNA, the CDR3 is TGTGCCAGCAGTGCGGGACAGGGGAGGGAAGAGACCCAGTACTTC.

This clonotype was observed at least ten times. The chain combines TRBV6-5 with TRBJ1-1, with 9 bases lining up with TRBD1. Germline CDR1 is MNHEY and CDR2 is SVGAGI. This CDR3 spans 12 amino acids. V trimming: 0 bases; J trimming: 11 bases; junction bases outside the gene matches: 1. CDR3 sequence: CASSYSGTGAFF. CDR3 in DNA: TGTGCCAGCAGTTACTCGGGGACAGGGGCTTTCTTT.